The 18 T cell receptor beta chains listed next were all sequenced from one sample in a study of T cells after posttransplantation cyclophosphamide (dated by TCRdb to between 2015 and 2016). Library generation was performed with the immunoSEQ multiplex PCR assay. In its TCRdb copy, this immuneACCESS table keeps in-frame sequences only and misses some clones. Where compared with another copy, unresolved V genes explain less than half of these, and the others have no known cause. This sample has 10,000 to 15,000 clones in the table, none counted a single time. Of the sample, 7.3% is held by the ten largest clones. The sequencing input was PBMCs. These receptors all come from a woman aged 40-49 years in good health, CMV-negative, and a related stem cell transplant donor.

This clone has a count of ten or more. This sequence joins TRBV28 and TRBJ1-5; tentatively, D is TRBD1 (6 bases). Germline CDR1 is MDHEN and CDR2 is SYDVKM. V dropped 5 bases and J dropped 4 bases, with 15 bases sitting between them. The CDR3 consists of 15 residues. The CDR3 nucleotides read TGTGCCAGCAGTCTATACGGACAGCGGAATCAGCCCCAGCATTTT. Translated, it gives CASSLYGQRNQPQHF.

This clone was counted many times. V and J are TRBV12-3 or TRBV12-4 and TRBJ1-3; 9 bases line up with TRBD1. The CDR3 has 16 residues. Trimming cost V 5 bases and J 3 bases; bases outside gene matches: 8. This chain's CDR3 is CASSQSQGALGNTIYF. CDR3 nucleotide sequence: TGTGCCAGCAGTCAATCACAGGGGGCGCTTGGAAACACCATATATTTT.

This clone was recorded many times. V gene TRBV7-2 combines with J gene TRBJ2-5, with TRBD2 identical over 8 bases. The CDR3 runs to 15 residues. V lost 5 bases and J lost 1; bases outside the gene matches: 6. Germline V gene sequence: CDR1 SGHTA, CDR2 FQGNSA. This chain's CDR3 is CASSMPTSAQETQYF. CDR3 nucleotide sequence: TGTGCCAGCAGCATGCCGACTAGCGCCCAAGAGACCCAGTACTTC.

The table lists this clone with many counts. The rearrangement joins TRBV2 to TRBJ2-4, with a weak D call TRBD2 (7 bases). V lost 6 bases, J lost 7 bases, and 13 bases lay in between. Germline V gene data show CDR1 as SNHLY and CDR2 as FYNNEI. The CDR3 extends over 13 amino acids. The CDR3 nucleotides read TGTGCCAGCAGCGGGGGGCTGGGGAACATTCAGTACTTC. Translation: CASSGGLGNIQYF.

In this sample, this clone turned up many times. The chain employs TRBV10-3 and TRBJ1-2, with 9 bases fitting TRBD1. With 7 bases clipped from V and 0 bases from J, the junction kept 12 bases outside the gene matches. CDR3 length equals 17 residues. Germline V gene data show CDR1 as ENHRY and CDR2 as SYGVKD. The CDR3: CAIMSDGGTGTNYGYTF. The DNA for the CDR3 is TGTGCCATCATGTCCGATGGGGGGACAGGGACTAACTATGGCTACACCTTC.

This clone was observed many times. J is TRBJ2-5 and V is TRBV2, with a tentative D call TRBD1 (6 bases). The CDR3 extends over 14 amino acids. Per germline, CDR1 SNHLY and CDR2 FYNNEI. V was cut by 6 bases and J by 5 bases, with 16 bases left in between. This CDR3 is CASSAAEGGETQYF. The CDR3 bases are TGTGCCAGCAGCGCGGCCGAAGGGGGTGAGACCCAGTACTTC. Full variable domain (missing parts from reference TRBV2 and TRBJ2-5): EPEVTQTPSHQVTQMGQEVILRCVPISNHLYFYWYRQILGQKVEFLVSFYNNEISEKSEIFDDQFSVERPDGSNFTLKIRSTKLEDSAMYFCASSAAEGGETQYFGPGTRLLVL.

This clone has at least ten counts. This rearrangement joins TRBV5-1 to TRBJ2-5; D is perhaps TRBD1 (6 bases). The CDR3 length is 14 residues. Trimming cost V 7 bases and J 5 bases, with 18 bases left between them. CDR1 is SGHRS, CDR2 YFSETQ, per germline. CDR3 protein: CASSLNTGFETQYF. DNA of the CDR3: TGCGCCAGCTCACTTAACACAGGGTTCGAGACCCAGTACTTC.

This clone was seen at least ten times. The chain has TRBV7-9 and TRBJ2-1, with D possibly matching TRBD2 (5 bases). CDR1 and CDR2 from the germline V gene are SEHNR and FQNEAQ (reference sequence). V was trimmed by 5 bases and J by 7 bases, leaving 9 bases between them. CDR3 length: 12 residues. CDR3 sequence (DNA): TGTGCCAGCAGCCCCCCGGGGAATGAGCAGTTCTTC. It specifies CASSPPGNEQFF. Supplemented by reference TRBV7-9 and TRBJ2-1, the full variable domain reads DTGVSQNPRHKITKRGQNVTFRCDPISEHNRLYWYRQTLGQGPEFLTYFQNEAQLEKSRLLSDRFSAERPKGSFSTLEIQRTEQGDSAMYLCASSPPGNEQFFGPGTRLTVL.

This clone was recorded many times. The V call is TRBV6-6, the J call TRBJ2-3, with 11 bases identical to TRBD2. The CDR3 has 13 amino acids. V dropped 10 bases and J dropped 6; count of bases not matched to a gene: 6. Germline V gene sequence: CDR1 MNHNY, CDR2 SVGAGI (reference sequence). The CDR3 DNA reads as TGTGCCACCGTACTAGCGGGAGCCGATACGCAGTATTTT. It specifies CATVLAGADTQYF.

This clone was counted many times. V usage is TRBV4-1 and J usage is TRBJ2-3; D gene ambiguous. Germline assignment: CDR1 MGHRA and CDR2 YSYEKL. Between the trimmed V and J ends, which lost 3 bases and 4 bases, there was a span of 8 bases. CDR3 length equals 13 residues. The CDR3 spells CASSQNRADTQYF. The CDR3 nucleotides are TGCGCCAGCAGCCAGAACAGAGCAGATACGCAGTATTTT.

Ten or more counts support this clone. This chain joins TRBV7-6 and TRBJ2-3; D uncertain. Trimming pared 2 bases from V and 6 bases from J, leaving 9 bases between. The CDR3 has 13 amino acids. The V gene's germline CDR1 is SGHVS and CDR2 FNYEAQ. The CDR3, as DNA: TGTGCCAGCAGCTTACAGGAAGGGGATACGCAGTATTTT. Translation: CASSLQEGDTQYF.

This clone was recorded at least ten times. The V and J genes are TRBV7-2 and TRBJ2-7; 10 bases agree with TRBD2. The V segment lost 5 bases and the J segment 5 bases; nucleotides outside the gene matches: 9. The CDR3 has 15 amino acids. CDR1 SGHTA and CDR2 FQGNSA come from the germline V gene. This CDR3 is CASSRETSGSHEQYF. The DNA for the CDR3 is TGTGCCAGCAGCCGAGAGACTAGCGGGTCTCACGAGCAGTACTTC. The full variable domain, completed using reference TRBV7-2 and TRBJ2-7, is GAGVSQSPSNKVTEKGKDVELRCDPISGHTALYWYRQSLGQGLEFLIYFQGNSAPDKSGLPSDRFSAERTGGSVSTLTIQRTQQEDSAVYLCASSRETSGSHEQYFGPGTRLTVT.

This clone occurred many times. The gene calls are TRBV14 and TRBJ1-2; 7 bases align to TRBD1. Unmatched junction bases numbered 11, after V lost 0 bases and J lost 4 bases. The length of the CDR3 is 17 residues. Per the germline V gene, CDR1 is SGHDN and CDR2 is FVKESK. The CDR3 reads CASSQESTRGIFYGYTF. For the CDR3, the DNA is TGTGCCAGCAGCCAAGAAAGTACCAGGGGGATTTTCTATGGCTACACCTTC.

This clone has ten or more counts. The chain is built from TRBV6-2 or TRBV6-3 and TRBJ2-2; no firm D call. Trimming took 6 bases from V and 6 from J, leaving 8 bases between them. CDR3 length equals 12 residues. The germline V gene has CDR1 MNHEY and CDR2 SVGEGT. The CDR3 loop is CASRSRAGELFF. The CDR3 DNA follows: TGTGCCAGCAGGTCTCGGGCCGGGGAGCTGTTTTTT.

This clone has a handful of counts. The chain is built from TRBV7-2 and TRBJ2-2; 10 bases map to TRBD2. Germline V gene lookup returns CDR1 SGHTA and CDR2 FQGNSA. Trimming removed 5 bases from V and 4 bases from J; junction bases left unmatched: 10. This CDR3 region has 17 residues. The CDR3 coding sequence is TGTGCCAGCAGCCCAAAAGCGGGGGGGCCTGCCACCGGGGAGCTGTTTTTT. Translation: CASSPKAGGPATGELFF.

This clone was found many times. The chain carries TRBV19 and TRBJ2-3; 9 bases match TRBD1. CDR1 is LNHDA, CDR2 SQIVND, per germline (reference sequence). V shed 6 bases and J 2 bases; nucleotides not matched to a gene: 9. The CDR3 sequence is 16 residues long. CDR3 coding DNA: TGTGCCAGTAGGGGGACAGGGTTGGATCCCACAGATACGCAGTATTTT. Encoded protein: CASRGTGLDPTDTQYF.

In its sample, this clone was seen a few times. The chain carries TRBV5-1 and TRBJ2-3; the match to TRBD2 covers 8 bases. The CDR3 spans 17 residues. After removal of 1 base from V and 0 bases from J, the junction contained 7 bases not matched to a gene. Germline loops: CDR1 SGHRS, CDR2 YFSETQ. The CDR3: CASSLLLAGGSTDTQYF. The CDR3 DNA follows: TGCGCCAGCAGCTTGCTTTTGGCGGGGGGTAGCACAGATACGCAGTATTTT.

This clone has just a few counts. The J gene is TRBJ2-5, the V gene TRBV10-2, with D possibly TRBD1 on 6 matching bases. Germline CDR1 WSHSY, CDR2 SAAADI. The CDR3 has 13 amino acids. Between the trimmed V and J ends, which lost 4 bases and 7 bases, there was a span of 13 bases. DNA of the CDR3: TGCGCCAGCAGTGCCACAGGGTTTGGGACCCAGTACTTC. This codes for CASSATGFGTQYF.